This TCR beta chain was identified during a study of Ad26.COV2.S vaccination and SARS-CoV-2 variants. Clones were read by immunoSEQ multiplex PCR, and TCRdb kept only the in-frame ones, dropping some. The profile shows about 240,000 clones, more than 75% of them singletons. Treatment in this sample: approximately 18 received Ad26.COV2.S at low or high dose, single or two shots; roughly five received placebo; per-sample allocation not given. Specimens were obtained on day 63 following the first vaccine or placebo injection. The clonotype was recovered from a person between 18 and 59 years old who received the Ad26.COV2.S COVID-19 vaccine or a placebo. The sequenced sample was peripheral blood, obtained in a trial of Ad26.COV2.S vaccine versus placebo.

CDR3 DNA sequence: TGTGCCAGCAGCCAAGATAAAACGGGAGGGGGAGAGACCCAGTACTTC. Translated, it gives CASSQDKTGGGETQYF. J is TRBJ2-5 and V is TRBV3-1 (or the pseudogene TRBV3-2), with TRBD2 matching over 8 bases. Per the germline V gene, CDR1 is LGHDT and CDR2 is YNNKEL (reference sequence). With V trimmed by 0 bases and J by 4 bases, 7 bases remained unmatched. The CDR3 loop spans 16 amino acids.